What follows are 24 T cell receptor gamma chains derived from one specimen sequenced in a study of γδ T cells in repeated Plasmodium falciparum infection. TCRdb re-called the multiplex PCR reads via CATT. The sample consists of 27,000 or so gamma-chain clones, almost 1.5% of them appearing once. Flow sorting of PBMC yielded separate Vgamma9/Vdelta2+ and Vdelta2-negative gammadelta T cell populations for bulk repertoire analysis. Material: gamma-delta T cells from blood. The receptor source for this set is a pool of human donors (malaria-infected and uninfected, not separated).

About this clone itself: It differs at one base from a far larger clone, so likely a read error. In the same sample, other DNA sequences code for this CDR3. The V gene is TRGV9, the J gene TRGJP. The CDR3 length is 17 residues. Per the germline V gene, CDR1 is GITISATS and CDR2 is ISYDGTV (reference sequence). CDR3 loop: CALWEPIQELGKKIKVF. The CDR3 coding sequence is TGCGCCTTGTGGGAGCCTATACAAGAGTTGGGCAAAAAAATCAAGGTATTT.

In regard to this clone: TCRdb's protein for this DNA is that of a much larger clone and differs from the translation at residue 5, likely a read error; the protein shown is the DNA translation. J is TRGJP2 and V is TRGV9. The J gene is not listed in TCRdb, so it was assigned here from a DNA match to germline. CDR3 length equals 12 residues. Germline V gene sequence: CDR1 GITISATS, CDR2 ISYDGTV (reference sequence). V shed 5 bases and J 12 bases; nucleotides not matched to a gene: 9. The CDR3 region is CALWAHPGIKTF. CDR3 nucleotides: TGTGCCTTGTGGGCACACCCCGGGATCAAGACGTTT.

Note on this clone: TCRdb pairs this DNA with a much larger clone's protein that differs at residues 5 and 10, likely a read error; the protein shown was translated from the DNA. The V call is TRGV9, the J call TRGJ1 or TRGJ2. Germline V gene data show CDR1 as GITISATS and CDR2 as ISYDGTV (reference sequence). The CDR3 has 13 amino acids. The CDR3 DNA follows: TGTGCCTTGTGGGGGTCTAGTGGTTATATGAAACTCTTT. It yields the protein CALWGSSGYMKLF.

This clone appeared a few times. This likely came from a read error, as a far larger clone is one base away. This sample includes further DNA sequences coding for the same CDR3. V usage is TRGV5 and J usage is TRGJP1. The J gene was missing in TCRdb and was found by matching the end of the DNA to germline. The CDR3 totals 18 residues. The V gene's germline CDR1 is VINAFY and CDR2 YDVSNSKD. In nucleotides, the CDR3 is TGCGCCACCTGGGACAGGGACCTACTTAATACCACTGGTTGGTTCAAGATATTT. This codes for CATWDRDLLNTTGWFKIF.

As concerns this clone: The protein held in TCRdb is that of a much larger clone and does not match this DNA's translation at residue 11, likely because of a read error; the protein shown is translated from the DNA. J is TRGJ1 or TRGJ2 and V is TRGV3. Because TCRdb records no J gene, it was assigned here through a match of the DNA to germline. CDR1 VTNTFY and CDR2 YDVSTARD come from the germline V gene (reference sequence). CDR3 size: 14 residues. DNA of the CDR3: TGTGCCACCTGGGACAGTCCGGGGGGTTATACGAAACTCTTT. Amino acids: CATWDSPGGYTKLF.

There are many counts of this clone. The chain joins TRGV9 to TRGJ1 or TRGJ2. TCRdb gives no J gene; it was assigned here by matching the DNA to germline. The CDR3 contains 14 residues. The germline V gene encodes CDR1 GITISATS and CDR2 ISYDGTV (reference sequence). The V segment lost 0 bases and the J segment 5 bases; nucleotides outside the gene matches: 7. The chain's CDR3 is CALWEVPWDYKKLF. CDR3 nucleotides: TGTGCCTTGTGGGAGGTGCCATGGGATTATAAGAAACTCTTT.

A word on this clone: It is likely a read error: a sequence one base away is far more abundant. Other nucleotide sequences in the sample specify the same CDR3. No J gene was called, and the V gene is TRGV9. The CDR3 runs to 11 residues. Germline loops: CDR1 GITISATS, CDR2 ISYDGTV (reference sequence). CDR3 in amino acids: CALWEVQGKLF. The CDR3 DNA sequence: TGTGCCCTGTGGGAGGTGCAAGGCAAACTCTTT.

This clone has at least ten counts. This chain uses TRGV9 with TRGJP. TCRdb carries no J gene annotation; the J gene was assigned here by matching the DNA with germline. CDR1 GITISATS and CDR2 ISYDGTV come from the germline V gene (reference sequence). With 0 bases clipped from V and 5 bases from J, the junction kept 10 bases outside the gene matches. This CDR3 is built from 19 residues. The CDR3 loop is CALWEVQSREELGKKIKVF. The CDR3 DNA follows: TGTGCCTTGTGGGAGGTGCAATCTCGTGAAGAGTTGGGCAAAAAAATCAAGGTATTT.

This clone was detected only a few times. The TCRdb protein, from a much larger clone, departs from this DNA's translation at residue 4, likely by read error; the protein shown derives from the DNA. The chain joins TRGV9 to TRGJ1 or TRGJ2. The CDR3 spans 14 residues. Per the germline V gene, CDR1 is GITISATS and CDR2 is ISYDGTV (reference sequence). The CDR3 DNA follows: TGTGCCTTGCGGGAGGTCCCCGATTATTATAAGAAACTCTTT. It codes for CALREVPDYYKKLF.

This clone showed up just a few times. This DNA translates differently at residue 3 from the TCRdb protein, which is that of a much larger clone; a read error is likely, and the protein shown is the DNA's own translation. The genes are TRGV4 and TRGJ1 or TRGJ2. The J gene, absent from TCRdb, was called here by matching the DNA to germline. The CDR3 has 13 residues. Germline assignment: CDR1 EGSTGY and CDR2 YDSYTSSV. In DNA form, the CDR3 reads TGTGCCGCCTGGCCCTTTAGTTATTATAAGAAACTCTTT. This translates into CAAWPFSYYKKLF.

With respect to this clone: It is likely a read error: a sequence one base away is far more abundant. At the DNA level, this CDR3 is encoded by other sequences in the same sample as well. The rearrangement uses TRGV9 and TRGJ1 or TRGJ2. TCRdb leaves out the J gene; it was filled in here by matching the DNA to germline. CDR1 GITISATS and CDR2 ISYDGTV come from the germline V gene (reference sequence). The length of the CDR3 is 18 residues. V shed 0 bases, J shed 3 bases, and the junction held 17 bases outside the gene matches. DNA of the CDR3: TGTGCCTTGTGGGAGGTGCCCCTGGTCGGTCACCTTTATTATAAGAAACTCTTT. Translation gives CALWEVPLVGHLYYKKLF.

This clone was detected a few times. It is likely a read error: a sequence one base away is far more abundant. The same CDR3 is also encoded by other DNA sequences in this sample. The rearrangement joins TRGV2 to TRGJ1 or TRGJ2. TCRdb is silent on the J gene; assignment here came from matching the DNA to germline. The CDR3 is made up of 13 amino acids. Germline V gene data show CDR1 as EGSNGY and CDR2 as YDSYNSKV. The CDR3 nucleotides read TGTGCTACCTGGGACGGGCCGCAATATAAGAAACTCTTT. As protein: CATWDGPQYKKLF.

Comment on this clone: A far larger clone differs by one base, so this is likely a read error. Other nucleotide sequences in the sample specify the same CDR3. The chain has TRGV9 and TRGJP. CDR1 and CDR2 from the germline V gene are GITISATS and ISYDGTV (reference sequence). The CDR3 has 16 residues. CDR3 in DNA: TGTGCCCTGTGGAAACCTCAAGAGTTGGGCAAAAAAATCAAGGTATTT. This translates into CALWKPQELGKKIKVF.

This clone was seen only a few times. A read error is likely here: a far larger clone is one base away. The same CDR3 also results from other DNA sequences found in this sample. CDR3 loop: CALWEVPTELGKKIKVF. The CDR3 DNA reads as TGTGCCTTGTGGGAGGTCCCAACCGAGTTGGGAAAAAAAATCAAGGTATTT. V gene TRGV9 combines with J gene TRGJP. Germline matching of the DNA provided the J gene here, since TCRdb leaves it blank. This CDR3 is built from 17 residues. Germline V CDR1 and CDR2: GITISATS, ISYDGTV (reference sequence).

This clone was counted a few times. TCRdb has a much larger clone's protein, which differs at residue 2 from the translation of this DNA, likely because of a read error; what is shown is the protein translated from the DNA. The chain joins TRGV9 to TRGJ1 or TRGJ2. Germline matching of the DNA provided the J gene here, since TCRdb leaves it blank. The CDR3 runs to 12 residues. The V gene's germline CDR1 is GITISATS and CDR2 ISYDGTV (reference sequence). The CDR3 reads CTLWEPRVKKLF. For the CDR3, the DNA is TGTACCTTGTGGGAGCCCCGAGTGAAGAAACTCTTT.

Of note for this clone: The protein that TCRdb holds for this DNA derives from a much larger clone and differs from the translated DNA at residue 11, which likely indicates a read error; the protein shown here is translated from the DNA. The J gene is TRGJ1 or TRGJ2, the V gene TRGV5. The J gene, absent from TCRdb, was called here by matching the DNA to germline. Germline values: CDR1 VINAFY, CDR2 YDVSNSKD. Trimming at V came to 0 bases and at J to 11 bases, leaving 13 bases not matched to a gene. The CDR3 loop spans 14 amino acids. The CDR3 sequence: CATWDRPGPYEKLF. CDR3 coding DNA: TGTGCCACCTGGGACAGGCCTGGACCCTATGAGAAACTCTTT.

Regarding this clone: A far larger clone is off by one base, so a read error is likely. This sample also contains other DNA sequences that code for the same CDR3. The V gene is TRGV9, the J gene TRGJ1 or TRGJ2. The J gene, absent from TCRdb, was called here by matching the DNA to germline. Germline V gene lookup returns CDR1 GITISATS and CDR2 ISYDGTV (reference sequence). The trim removed 2 bases at V and 8 bases at J, leaving 6 bases unmatched. CDR3 length: 12 residues. Here the CDR3 DNA reads TGTGCCTTGTGGGAGGCTACAGATAAGAAACTCTTT. Protein product: CALWEATDKKLF.

Worth noting for this clone: The translation of this DNA and the TCRdb protein of a much larger clone differ at residue 6, probably owing to a read error; the protein shown here is translated from the DNA. The chain uses TRGV3 and TRGJ1 or TRGJ2. TCRdb does not report a J gene; here it was assigned by matching the DNA to germline references. The V segment lost 6 bases and the J segment 4 bases; nucleotides outside the gene matches: 6. CDR3 size: 12 residues. CDR1 and CDR2 (germline): VTNTFY, YDVSTARD (reference sequence). Written as DNA, the CDR3 is TGTGCCACCTGGACCGACTATTATAAGAAACTCTTT. Translating it yields CATWTDYYKKLF.

Regarding this clone: TCRdb's protein for this DNA is that of a much larger clone and differs from the translation at residue 6, likely a read error; the protein shown is the DNA translation. V is TRGV9 and J is TRGJP. The J gene, left out of TCRdb, was set here by checking the DNA against germline. V was pared by 2 bases and J by 7 bases, with 8 bases of the junction left unmatched. This CDR3 is 17 amino acids long. The germline V gene encodes CDR1 GITISATS and CDR2 ISYDGTV (reference sequence). The CDR3 is CALWEAKGELGKKIKVF. CDR3 coding DNA: TGTGCCTTGTGGGAGGCTAAAGGGGAGTTGGGCAAAAAAATCAAGGTATTT.

Of note for this clone: The likely explanation is a read error, given a far larger clone one base away. Other nucleotide sequences from this sample produce the same CDR3. This chain connects TRGV9 to TRGJ1 or TRGJ2. Because TCRdb records no J gene, it was assigned here through a match of the DNA to germline. Looked up from germline, CDR1 is GITISATS and CDR2 is ISYDGTV (reference sequence). CDR3 size: 14 residues. As DNA, the CDR3 is TGTGCCTTATGGGAGAGGGAGGTGGAATATAAGAAACTCTTT. Amino acid sequence: CALWEREVEYKKLF.

In this sample, this clone turned up a few times. TCRdb's entry gives the protein of a much larger clone, which mismatches this DNA's translation at residues 5 and 7, likely from a read error; the protein reported here is translated from the DNA. The chain employs TRGV3 and TRGJ1 or TRGJ2. The J gene, not given by TCRdb, was assigned here from a germline match of the nucleotide sequence. The length of the CDR3 is 11 residues. Per the germline V gene, CDR1 is VTNTFY and CDR2 is YDVSTARD (reference sequence). The CDR3 coding sequence is TGTGCCACCTGGGCCAGGCTAAGGAAACTCTTT. The encoded protein is CATWARLRKLF.

In this sample, this clone turned up many times. The protein that TCRdb holds for this DNA derives from a much larger clone and differs from the translated DNA at residue 7, which likely indicates a read error; the protein shown here is translated from the DNA. The chain links TRGV8 to TRGJ1 or TRGJ2. This CDR3 comprises 11 residues. Germline V gene lookup returns CDR1 VENAVY and CDR2 YDSYNSRV. J gave up 11 bases and V 0 bases, and 4 bases lay outside the gene matches. The CDR3: CATWDRPQKLF. CDR3 nucleotide sequence: TGTGCCACCTGGGATAGGCCGCAGAAACTCTTT.

This clone was seen ten or more times. The translation of this DNA and the TCRdb protein of a much larger clone differ at residue 14, probably owing to a read error; the protein shown here is translated from the DNA. The chain carries TRGV9 and TRGJP. Because TCRdb records no J gene, it was assigned here through a match of the DNA to germline. Germline values: CDR1 GITISATS, CDR2 ISYDGTV (reference sequence). This CDR3 contains 17 residues. The CDR3 sequence: CALWEGTQELGKKVKVF. The CDR3 DNA follows: TGTGCCTTGTGGGAGGGGACCCAAGAGTTGGGCAAAAAAGTCAAGGTATTT.

As regards this clone: Translating this DNA gives a protein that differs at residue 10 from the TCRdb one, which belongs to a much larger clone; a read error is likely, and the protein shown is this translation. The chain has TRGV8 and TRGJ1 or TRGJ2. TCRdb offers no J gene call, so here the DNA was matched to germline to obtain one. Germline V gene data show CDR1 as VENAVY and CDR2 as YDSYNSRV. This CDR3 is 13 amino acids long. CDR3: CATWEPWYYQKLF. As DNA, the CDR3 is TGTGCCACCTGGGAGCCCTGGTATTATCAGAAACTCTTT.